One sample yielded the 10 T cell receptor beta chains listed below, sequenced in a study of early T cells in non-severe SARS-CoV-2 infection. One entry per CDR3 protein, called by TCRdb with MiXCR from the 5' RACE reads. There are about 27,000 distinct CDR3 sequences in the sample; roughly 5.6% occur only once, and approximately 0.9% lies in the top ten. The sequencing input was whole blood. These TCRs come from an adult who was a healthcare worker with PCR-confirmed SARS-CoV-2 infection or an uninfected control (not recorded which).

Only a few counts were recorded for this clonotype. The CDR3 sequence is CASSTAGSYEQYF. The CDR3 DNA sequence: TGTGCCAGTAGTACCGCCGGATCATACGAGCAGTACTTC. The genes are TRBV19 and TRBJ2-7; D unresolved. The CDR3 is made up of 13 amino acids. CDR1 is LNHDA, CDR2 SQIVND, per germline (reference sequence). Trimming shortened V by 4 bases and J by 4 bases, and 11 bases separated the two germline ends.

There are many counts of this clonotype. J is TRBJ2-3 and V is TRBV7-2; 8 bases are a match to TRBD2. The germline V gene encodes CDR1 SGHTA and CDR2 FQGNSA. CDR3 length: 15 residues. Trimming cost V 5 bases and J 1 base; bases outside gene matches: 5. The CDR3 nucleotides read TGTGCCAGCAGCCTACCGACTAGCGGCACAGATACGCAGTATTTT. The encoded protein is CASSLPTSGTDTQYF.

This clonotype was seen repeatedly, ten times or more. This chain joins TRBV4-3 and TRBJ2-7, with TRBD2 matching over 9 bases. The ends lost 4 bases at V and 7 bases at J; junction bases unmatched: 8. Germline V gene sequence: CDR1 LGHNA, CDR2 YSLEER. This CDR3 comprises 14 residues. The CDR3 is CASSPLAGGMEQYF. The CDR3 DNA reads TGCGCCAGCAGCCCCCTGGCGGGGGGGATGGAGCAGTACTTC.

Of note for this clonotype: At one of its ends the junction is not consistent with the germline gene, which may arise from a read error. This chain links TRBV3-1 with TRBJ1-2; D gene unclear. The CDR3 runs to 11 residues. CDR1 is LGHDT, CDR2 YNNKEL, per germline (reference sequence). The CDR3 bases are TGTGCCACCAGCCGGTCCAGAGACTACACCTTC. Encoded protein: CATSRSRDYTF.

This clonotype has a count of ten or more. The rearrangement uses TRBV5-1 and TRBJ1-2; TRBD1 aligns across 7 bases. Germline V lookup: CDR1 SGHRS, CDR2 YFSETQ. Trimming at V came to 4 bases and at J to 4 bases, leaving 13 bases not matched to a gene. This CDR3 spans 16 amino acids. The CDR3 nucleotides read TGCGCCAGCAGCCCATCAATCGGACAGGCCCTCTATGGCTACACCTTC. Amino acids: CASSPSIGQALYGYTF.

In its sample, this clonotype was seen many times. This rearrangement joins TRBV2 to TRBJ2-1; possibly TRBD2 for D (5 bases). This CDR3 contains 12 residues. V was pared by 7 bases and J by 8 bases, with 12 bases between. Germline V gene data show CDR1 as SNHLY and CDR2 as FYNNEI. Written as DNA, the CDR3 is TGTGCCAGCACCATGAGTAGCGATGAGCAGTTCTTC. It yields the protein CASTMSSDEQFF.

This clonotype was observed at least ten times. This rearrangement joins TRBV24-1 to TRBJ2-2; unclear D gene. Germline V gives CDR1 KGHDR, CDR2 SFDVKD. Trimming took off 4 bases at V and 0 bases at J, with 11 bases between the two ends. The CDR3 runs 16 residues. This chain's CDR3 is CATSELGRTNTGELFF. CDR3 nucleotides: TGTGCCACCAGTGAGCTTGGACGGACGAACACCGGGGAGCTGTTTTTT.

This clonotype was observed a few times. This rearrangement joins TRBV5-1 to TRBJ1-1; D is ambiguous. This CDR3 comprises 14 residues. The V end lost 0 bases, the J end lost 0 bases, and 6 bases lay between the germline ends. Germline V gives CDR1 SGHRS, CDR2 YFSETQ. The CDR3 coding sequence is TGCGCCAGCAGCTTGGGGGTTGTGAACACTGAAGCTTTCTTT. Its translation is CASSLGVVNTEAFF.

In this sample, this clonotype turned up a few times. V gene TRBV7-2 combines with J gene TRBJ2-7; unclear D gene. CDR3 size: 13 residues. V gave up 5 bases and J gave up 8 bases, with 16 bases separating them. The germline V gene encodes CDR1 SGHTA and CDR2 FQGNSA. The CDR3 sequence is CASSQLTGRKQYF. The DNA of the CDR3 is TGTGCCAGCAGCCAACTAACCGGGCGAAAGCAGTACTTC.

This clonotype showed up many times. DNA for the CDR3: TGCAGTTCCGTAGTGAAGGACACTGAAGCTTTCTTT. Translating it yields CSSVVKDTEAFF. The genes are TRBV20-1 and TRBJ1-1; the D is unclear. Germline V gene data show CDR1 as DFQATT and CDR2 as SNEGSKA (reference sequence). The CDR3 is 12 amino acids. Trimming pared 8 bases from V and 3 bases from J, leaving 13 bases between.